The 7 T cell receptor beta chains below come from one sample, sequenced in a study of Graves' ophthalmopathy and Graves' hyperthyroidism. Amplified material comprised TCR beta CDR3 regions derived from RNA transcripts. HTBI-primed first-round RT-PCR preceded second-round multiplex PCR. MiXCR, applied by TCRdb to the multiplex PCR reads, yields one record per CDR3 protein. In the table there are about 550,000 distinct CDR3 sequences, 35% to 40% of which are singletons. Sequencing was carried out using peripheral blood or thyroid tissue (not recorded which). The receptors were gathered from an adult man with Graves' hyperthyroidism.

This clonotype was counted ten times or more. V is TRBV7-9 and J is TRBJ1-4; no clear D gene. This CDR3 has 15 residues. V lost 2 bases, J lost 6 bases, and 13 bases lay in between. Germline V gives CDR1 SEHNR, CDR2 FQNEAQ (reference sequence). CDR3 region: CASSLSVGRDEKLFF. The CDR3 region has the DNA TGTGCCAGCAGCTTAAGTGTGGGAAGAGATGAAAAACTGTTTTTT.

The sample holds many counts of this clonotype. This chain joins TRBV6-5 and TRBJ1-2; D is possibly TRBD1 (6 bases). CDR1 is MNHEY and CDR2 is SVGAGI in the germline V gene. V shed 4 bases and J shed 8 bases, with 11 bases lying between them. The CDR3 contains 12 residues. Here the CDR3 reads CASSSRGGGYTF. CDR3 bases: TGTGCCAGCAGTTCCAGGGGCGGCGGCTACACCTTC.

The V gene is TRBV10-3, the J gene TRBJ1-1, with no clear D. The CDR3 extends over 12 amino acids. Germline V CDR1 and CDR2: ENHRY, SYGVKD. V lost 8 bases, J lost 3 bases, and 10 bases lay in between. CDR3 DNA sequence: TGTGCCATCCGGGTTGGTTACACTGAAGCTTTCTTT. Protein: CAIRVGYTEAFF.

This clonotype was seen many times. The gene calls are TRBV9 and TRBJ1-1; tentatively, D is TRBD1 (6 bases). V lost 0 bases to trimming and J lost 1 base, with 7 bases between them. The germline V gene has CDR1 SGDLS and CDR2 YYNGEE. The CDR3 length is 14 residues. This CDR3 is CASSVAGANTEAFF. The CDR3 DNA follows: TGTGCCAGCAGCGTAGCGGGGGCGAACACTGAAGCTTTCTTT.

This clonotype was found many times. The chain carries TRBV6-6 and TRBJ1-3; possibly TRBD1 for D (6 bases). The CDR3 sequence is 16 residues long. Trimming shortened V by 8 bases and J by 1 base, and 18 bases separated the two germline ends. Germline values: CDR1 MNHNY, CDR2 SVGAGI (reference sequence). The CDR3, as DNA: TGTGCCAGCGTTTCACGGCCAGGGGTTTCTGGAAACACCATATATTTT. Its protein is CASVSRPGVSGNTIYF.

The chain is built from TRBV5-1 and TRBJ1-6; the D is unclear. The germline CDR1 and CDR2 sequences are SGHRS and YFSETQ. There are 15 residues in the CDR3. Trimming cost V 0 bases and J 3 bases, with 7 bases left between them. In nucleotides, the CDR3 is TGCGCCAGCAGCTTGGGAGGGATCTATAATTCACCCCTCCACTTT. It specifies CASSLGGIYNSPLHF.

The table lists this clonotype with many counts. V usage is TRBV6-5 and J usage is TRBJ1-2; D gene uncertain. In germline, CDR1 is MNHEY, CDR2 SVGAGI. The CDR3 sequence is 13 residues long. The V end was cut by 6 bases, the J end by 3 bases, with 11 bases between. The CDR3 here is CASSRSSYYGYTF. CDR3 bases: TGTGCCAGCAGCCGGAGTTCATACTATGGCTACACCTTC.